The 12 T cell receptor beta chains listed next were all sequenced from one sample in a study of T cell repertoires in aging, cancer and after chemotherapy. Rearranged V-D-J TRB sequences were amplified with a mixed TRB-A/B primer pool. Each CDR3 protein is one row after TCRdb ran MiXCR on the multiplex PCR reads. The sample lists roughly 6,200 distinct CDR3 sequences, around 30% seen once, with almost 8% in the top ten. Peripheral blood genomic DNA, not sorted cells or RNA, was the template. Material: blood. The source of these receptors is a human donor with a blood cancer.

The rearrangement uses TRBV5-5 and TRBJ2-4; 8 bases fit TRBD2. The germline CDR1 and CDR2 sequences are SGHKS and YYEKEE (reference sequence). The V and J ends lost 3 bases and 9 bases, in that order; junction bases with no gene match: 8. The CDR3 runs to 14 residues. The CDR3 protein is CASSSFGGEGIQYF. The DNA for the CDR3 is TGTGCCAGCAGCTCCTTCGGGGGGGAGGGCATTCAGTACTTC. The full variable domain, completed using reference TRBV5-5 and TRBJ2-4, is DAGVTQSPTHLIKTRGQQVTLRCSPISGHKSVSWYQQVLGQGPQFIFQYYEKEERGRGNFPDRFSARQFPNYSSELNVNALLLGDSALYLCASSSFGGEGIQYFGAGTRLSVL.

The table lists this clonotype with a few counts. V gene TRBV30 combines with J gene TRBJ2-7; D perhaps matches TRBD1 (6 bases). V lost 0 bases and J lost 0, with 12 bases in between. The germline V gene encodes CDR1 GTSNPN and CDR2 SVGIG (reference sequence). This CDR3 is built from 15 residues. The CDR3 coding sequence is TGTGCCTGGAGTGTACTAGGGGGATCCTCCTACGAGCAGTACTTC. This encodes CAWSVLGGSSYEQYF.

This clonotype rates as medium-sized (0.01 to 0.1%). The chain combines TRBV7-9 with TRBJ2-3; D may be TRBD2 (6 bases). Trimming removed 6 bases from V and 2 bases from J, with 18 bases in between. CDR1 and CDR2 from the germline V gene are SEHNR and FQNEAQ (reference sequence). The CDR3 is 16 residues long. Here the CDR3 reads CASSLPPGLPTDTQYF. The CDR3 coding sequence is TGTGCCAGCAGTCTCCCACCGGGACTCCCCACAGATACGCAGTATTTT.

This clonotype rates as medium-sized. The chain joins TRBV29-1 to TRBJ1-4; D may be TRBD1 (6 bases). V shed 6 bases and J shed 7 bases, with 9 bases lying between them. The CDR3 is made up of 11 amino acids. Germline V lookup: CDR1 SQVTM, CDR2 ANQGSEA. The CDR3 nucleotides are TGCAGCGTCGGACAGTTTGAAAAACTGTTTTTT. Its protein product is CSVGQFEKLFF.

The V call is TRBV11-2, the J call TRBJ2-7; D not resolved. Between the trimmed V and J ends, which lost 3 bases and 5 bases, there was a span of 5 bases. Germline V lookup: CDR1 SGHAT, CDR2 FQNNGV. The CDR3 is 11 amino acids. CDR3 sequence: CASSFVDEQYF. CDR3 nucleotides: TGTGCCAGCAGCTTCGTCGACGAGCAGTACTTC.

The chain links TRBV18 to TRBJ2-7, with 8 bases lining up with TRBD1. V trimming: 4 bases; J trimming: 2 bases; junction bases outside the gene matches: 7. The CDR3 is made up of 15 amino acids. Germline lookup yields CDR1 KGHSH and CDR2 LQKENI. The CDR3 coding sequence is TGTGCCAGCTCACAGGGACAGGCAAAAACCTACGAGCAGTACTTC. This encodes CASSQGQAKTYEQYF.

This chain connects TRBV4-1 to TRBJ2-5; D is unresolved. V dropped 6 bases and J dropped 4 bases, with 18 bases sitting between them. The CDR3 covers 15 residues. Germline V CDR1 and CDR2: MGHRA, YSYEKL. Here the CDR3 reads CASSLIGNPRETQYF. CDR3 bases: TGCGCCAGCAGTCTTATAGGGAACCCGCGAGAGACCCAGTACTTC.

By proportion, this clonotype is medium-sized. DNA of the CDR3: TGTGCCACCAGTGATTTGGGGTATGGCTACACCTTC. Translating it yields CATSDLGYGYTF. This chain links TRBV24-1 with TRBJ1-2; D is undetermined. Trimming took 0 bases from V and 5 from J, leaving 3 bases between them. Germline V gene lookup returns CDR1 KGHDR and CDR2 SFDVKD. This CDR3 spans 12 amino acids.

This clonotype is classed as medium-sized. The CDR3 loop reads CASSENWRGSAQFF. CDR3 nucleotide sequence: TGTGCCAGCAGTGAAAACTGGCGGGGAAGCGCGCAGTTCTTC. The V call is TRBV6-1, the J call TRBJ2-1; TRBD2 is a possible D gene (6 bases). The V gene's germline CDR1 is MNHNS and CDR2 SASEGT. The CDR3 runs 14 residues. Trimming left V 2 bases short and J 12 bases short, with 17 bases between.

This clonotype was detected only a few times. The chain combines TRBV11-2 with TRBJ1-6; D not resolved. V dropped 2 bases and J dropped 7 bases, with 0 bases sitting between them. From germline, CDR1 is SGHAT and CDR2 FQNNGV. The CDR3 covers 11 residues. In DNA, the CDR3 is TGTGCCAGCAGCTTAAATTCACCCCTCCACTTT. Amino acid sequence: CASSLNSPLHF.

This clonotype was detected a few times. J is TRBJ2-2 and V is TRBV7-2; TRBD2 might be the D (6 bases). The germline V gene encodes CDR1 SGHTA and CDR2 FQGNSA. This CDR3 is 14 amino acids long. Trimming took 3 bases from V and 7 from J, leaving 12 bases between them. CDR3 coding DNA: TGTGCCAGCAGCTTCCGGACTATTAGCGGGGAGCTGTTTTTT. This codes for CASSFRTISGELFF.

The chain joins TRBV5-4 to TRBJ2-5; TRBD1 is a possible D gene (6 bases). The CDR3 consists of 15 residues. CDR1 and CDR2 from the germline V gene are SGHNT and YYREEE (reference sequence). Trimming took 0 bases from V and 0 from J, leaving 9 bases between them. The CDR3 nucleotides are TGTGCCAGCAGCTTGGGGACAGTCTACCAAGAGACCCAGTACTTC. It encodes CASSLGTVYQETQYF.